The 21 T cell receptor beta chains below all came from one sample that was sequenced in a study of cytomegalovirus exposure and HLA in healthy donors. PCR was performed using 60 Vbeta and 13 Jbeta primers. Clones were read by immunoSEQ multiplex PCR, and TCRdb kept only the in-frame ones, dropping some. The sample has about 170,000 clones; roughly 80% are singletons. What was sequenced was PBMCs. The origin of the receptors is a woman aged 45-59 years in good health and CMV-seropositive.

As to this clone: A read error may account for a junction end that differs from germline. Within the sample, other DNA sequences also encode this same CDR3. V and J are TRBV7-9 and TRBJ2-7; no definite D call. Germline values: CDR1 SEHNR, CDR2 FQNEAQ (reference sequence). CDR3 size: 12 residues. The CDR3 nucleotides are TGTTCCAGCAGCTCCTTATCCTACGAGCAGTACTTC. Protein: CSSSSLSYEQYF.

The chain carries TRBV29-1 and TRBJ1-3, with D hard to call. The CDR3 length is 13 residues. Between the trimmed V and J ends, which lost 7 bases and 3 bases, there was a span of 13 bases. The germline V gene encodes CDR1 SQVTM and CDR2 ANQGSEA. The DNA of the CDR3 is TGCAGCGCCGAGGGAGGGAATGGAAACACCATATATTTT. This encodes CSAEGGNGNTIYF. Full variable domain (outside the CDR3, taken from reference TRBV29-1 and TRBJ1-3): SAVISQKPSRDICQRGTSLTIQCQVDSQVTMMFWYRQQPGQSLTLIATANQGSEATYESGFVIDKFPISRPNLTFSTLTVSNMSPEDSSIYLCSAEGGNGNTIYFGEGSWLTVV.

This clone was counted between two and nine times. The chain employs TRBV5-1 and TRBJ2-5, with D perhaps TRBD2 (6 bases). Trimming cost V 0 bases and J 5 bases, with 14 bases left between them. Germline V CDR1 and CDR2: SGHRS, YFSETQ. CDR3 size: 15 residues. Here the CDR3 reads CASSLDIGGAETQYF. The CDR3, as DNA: TGCGCCAGCAGCTTGGATATAGGCGGGGCCGAGACCCAGTACTTC.

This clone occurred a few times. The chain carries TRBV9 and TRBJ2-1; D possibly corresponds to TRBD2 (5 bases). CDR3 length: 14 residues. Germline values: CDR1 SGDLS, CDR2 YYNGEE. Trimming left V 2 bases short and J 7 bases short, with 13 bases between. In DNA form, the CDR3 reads TGTGCCAGCAGCGTGGGCGGCCTAGCTAATGAGCAGTTCTTC. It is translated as CASSVGGLANEQFF.

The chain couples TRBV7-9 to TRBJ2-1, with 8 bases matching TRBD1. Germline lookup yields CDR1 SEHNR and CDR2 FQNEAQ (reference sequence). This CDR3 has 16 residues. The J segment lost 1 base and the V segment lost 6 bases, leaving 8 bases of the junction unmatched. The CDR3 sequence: CASSQIRGLSYNEQFF. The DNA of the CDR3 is TGTGCCAGCAGTCAAATCAGGGGGCTGTCCTACAATGAGCAGTTCTTC.

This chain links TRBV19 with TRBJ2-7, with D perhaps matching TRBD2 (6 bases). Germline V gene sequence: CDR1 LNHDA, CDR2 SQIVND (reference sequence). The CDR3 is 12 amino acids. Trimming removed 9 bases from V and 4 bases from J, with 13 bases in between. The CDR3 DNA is TGTGCCAGCGCCGGTGGGGGGTACGAGCAGTACTTC. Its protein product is CASAGGGYEQYF.

The CDR3 region is CASSATGVAGYTF. In nucleotides, the CDR3 is TGTGCCAGCAGCGCCACAGGGGTCGCCGGCTACACCTTC. The chain links TRBV28 to TRBJ1-2; 7 nucleotides line up with TRBD1. Looked up from germline, CDR1 is MDHEN and CDR2 is SYDVKM. This CDR3 has 13 residues. After removal of 6 bases from V and 8 bases from J, the junction contained 9 bases not matched to a gene.

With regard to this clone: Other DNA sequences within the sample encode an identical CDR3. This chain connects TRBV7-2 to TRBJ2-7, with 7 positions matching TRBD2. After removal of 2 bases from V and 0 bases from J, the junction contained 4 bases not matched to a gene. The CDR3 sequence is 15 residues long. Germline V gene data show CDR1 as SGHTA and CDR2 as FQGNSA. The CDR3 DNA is TGTGCCAGCAGCTTAAGCGGGGTCTCCTCCTACGAGCAGTACTTC. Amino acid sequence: CASSLSGVSSYEQYF.

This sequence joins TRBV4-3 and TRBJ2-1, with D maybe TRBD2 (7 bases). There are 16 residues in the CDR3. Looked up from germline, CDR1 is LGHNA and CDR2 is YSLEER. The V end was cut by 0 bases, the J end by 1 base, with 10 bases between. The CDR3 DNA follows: TGCGCCAGCAGCCAAGAAGGGGGGGGATCCTACAATGAGCAGTTCTTC. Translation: CASSQEGGGSYNEQFF.

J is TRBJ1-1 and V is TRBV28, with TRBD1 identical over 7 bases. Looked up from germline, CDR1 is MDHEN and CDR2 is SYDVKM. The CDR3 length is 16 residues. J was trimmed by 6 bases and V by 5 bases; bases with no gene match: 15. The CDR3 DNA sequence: TGTGCCAGCAGTCCCACGAAAGGGGCCGACAGGGCTGAAGCTTTCTTT. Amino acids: CASSPTKGADRAEAFF.

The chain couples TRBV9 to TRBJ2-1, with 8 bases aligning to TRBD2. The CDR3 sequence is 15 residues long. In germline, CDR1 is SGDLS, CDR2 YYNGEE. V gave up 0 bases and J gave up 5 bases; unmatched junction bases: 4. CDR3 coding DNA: TGTGCCAGCAGCGTAGAGGGACTAGTTGACAATGAGCAGTTCTTC. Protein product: CASSVEGLVDNEQFF. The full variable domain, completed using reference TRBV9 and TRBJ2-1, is DSGVTQTPKHLITATGQRVTLRCSPRSGDLSVYWYQQSLDQGLQFLIQYYNGEERAKGNILERFSAQQFPDLHSELNLSSLELGDSALYFCASSVEGLVDNEQFFGPGTRLTVL.

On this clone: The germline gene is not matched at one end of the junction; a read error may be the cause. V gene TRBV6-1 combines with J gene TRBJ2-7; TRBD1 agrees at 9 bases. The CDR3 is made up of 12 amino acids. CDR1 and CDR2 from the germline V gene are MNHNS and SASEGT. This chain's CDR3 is CASSEPGQGMHF. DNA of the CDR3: TGTGCCAGCAGTGAACCGGGACAGGGAATGCACTTC.

Here the CDR3 reads CAITGAGGFLDTEAFF. DNA of the CDR3: TGTGCCATCACGGGCGCAGGGGGCTTTCTGGACACTGAAGCTTTCTTT. This chain joins TRBV10-3 and TRBJ1-1; 8 nucleotides line up with TRBD1. The germline V gene encodes CDR1 ENHRY and CDR2 SYGVKD. The CDR3 runs 16 residues. J was trimmed by 3 bases and V by 7 bases; bases with no gene match: 13.

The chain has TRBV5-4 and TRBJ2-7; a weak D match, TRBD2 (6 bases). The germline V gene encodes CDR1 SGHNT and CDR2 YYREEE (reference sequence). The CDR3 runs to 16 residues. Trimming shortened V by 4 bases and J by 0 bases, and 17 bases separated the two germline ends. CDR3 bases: TGTGCCAGCAGCAGTCCGGGACTCGCCTTCTCCTACGAGCAGTACTTC. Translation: CASSSPGLAFSYEQYF.

The DNA for the CDR3 is TGTGCCACCCGGGACACAGGGAACTATGGCTACACCTTC. It yields the protein CATRDTGNYGYTF. The chain recombines TRBV6-1 with TRBJ1-2, with D maybe TRBD1 (6 bases). The CDR3 spans 13 residues. Germline V gives CDR1 MNHNS, CDR2 SASEGT. Deletions cut 10 bases from V and 2 bases from J, with 14 bases between.

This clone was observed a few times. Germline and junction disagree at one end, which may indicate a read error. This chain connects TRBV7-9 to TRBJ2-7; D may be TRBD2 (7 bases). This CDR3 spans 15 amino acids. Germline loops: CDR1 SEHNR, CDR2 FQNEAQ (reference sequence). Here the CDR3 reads CSSSFRGAVSGEQYF. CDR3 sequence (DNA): TGTTCCAGCAGCTTTCGGGGGGCCGTTAGCGGCGAGCAGTACTTC. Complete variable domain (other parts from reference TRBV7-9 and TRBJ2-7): DTGVSQNPRHKITKRGQNVTFRCDPISEHNRLYWYRQTLGQGPEFLTYFQNEAQLEKSRLLSDRFSAERPKGSFSTLEIQRTEQGDSAMYLCSSSFRGAVSGEQYFGPGTRLTVT.

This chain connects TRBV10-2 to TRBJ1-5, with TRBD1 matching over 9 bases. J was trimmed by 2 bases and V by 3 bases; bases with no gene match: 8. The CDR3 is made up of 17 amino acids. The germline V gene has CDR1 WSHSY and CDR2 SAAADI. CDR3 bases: TGCGCCAGCAGTGACGCCGGGACAGGGATGGGCAATCAGCCCCAGCATTTT. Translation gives CASSDAGTGMGNQPQHF.

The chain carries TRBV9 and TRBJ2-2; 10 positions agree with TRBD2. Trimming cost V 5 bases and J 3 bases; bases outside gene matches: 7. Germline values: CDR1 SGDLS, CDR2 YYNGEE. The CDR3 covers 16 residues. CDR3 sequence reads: CASRGAGGPDTGELFF. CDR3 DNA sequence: TGTGCCAGCAGGGGAGCGGGGGGGCCAGACACCGGGGAGCTGTTTTTT. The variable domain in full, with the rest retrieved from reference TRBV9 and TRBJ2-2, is DSGVTQTPKHLITATGQRVTLRCSPRSGDLSVYWYQQSLDQGLQFLIQYYNGEERAKGNILERFSAQQFPDLHSELNLSSLELGDSALYFCASRGAGGPDTGELFFGEGSRLTVL.

The CDR3 DNA reads TGTGCCAGCAACCCACAGGGGGAGGGCACTGAAGCTTTCTTT. It specifies CASNPQGEGTEAFF. The chain has TRBV28 and TRBJ1-1; 8 bases line up with TRBD1. V lost 7 bases to trimming and J lost 4 bases; unmatched junction nucleotides: 8. Per the germline V gene, CDR1 is MDHEN and CDR2 is SYDVKM. This CDR3 is built from 14 residues.

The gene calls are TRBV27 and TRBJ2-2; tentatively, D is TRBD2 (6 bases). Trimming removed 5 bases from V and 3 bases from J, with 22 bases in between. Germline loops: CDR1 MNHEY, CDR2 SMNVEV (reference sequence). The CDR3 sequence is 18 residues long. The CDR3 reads CASSPRDGRWRDTGELFF. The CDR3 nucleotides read TGTGCCAGCAGTCCGCGGGACGGGCGCTGGAGGGACACCGGGGAGCTGTTTTTT.

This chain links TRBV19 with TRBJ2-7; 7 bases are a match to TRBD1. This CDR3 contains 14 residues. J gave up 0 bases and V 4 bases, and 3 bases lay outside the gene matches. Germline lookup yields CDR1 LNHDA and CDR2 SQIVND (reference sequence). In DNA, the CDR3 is TGTGCCAGTAGTACCGGGACAGTCTCCTACGAGCAGTACTTC. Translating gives CASSTGTVSYEQYF.